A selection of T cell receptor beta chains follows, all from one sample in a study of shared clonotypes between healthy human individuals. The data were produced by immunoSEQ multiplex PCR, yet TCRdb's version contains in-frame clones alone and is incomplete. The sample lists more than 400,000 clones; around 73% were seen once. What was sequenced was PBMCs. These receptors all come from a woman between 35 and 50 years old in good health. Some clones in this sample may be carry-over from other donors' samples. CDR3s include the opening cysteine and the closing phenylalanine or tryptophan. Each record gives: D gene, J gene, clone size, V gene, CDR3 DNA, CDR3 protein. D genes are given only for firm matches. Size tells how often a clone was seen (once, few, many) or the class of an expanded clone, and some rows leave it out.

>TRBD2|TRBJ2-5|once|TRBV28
TGTGCCAGCAGATATGAGCGGGAGGGCCGATTAGTGGAAGAGACCCAGTACTTC
CASRYEREGRLVEETQYF
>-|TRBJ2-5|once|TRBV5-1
TGCGCCAGCAGCTTCAACCCGGGACAAGAAGAGACCCAGTACTTC
CASSFNPGQEETQYF
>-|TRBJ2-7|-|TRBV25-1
TGTGCCAGCAGTCAGGACTACGAGCAGTACTTC
CASSQDYEQYF
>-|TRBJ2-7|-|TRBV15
TGTGCCACCAGCAGAGGACCGGACGGGCGCTACGAGCAGTACTTC
CATSRGPDGRYEQYF
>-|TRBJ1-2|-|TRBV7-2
TGTGCCAGCAGTTATAACGGGGGAGACTATGGCTACACCTTC
CASSYNGGDYGYTF
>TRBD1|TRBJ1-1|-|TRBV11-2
TGTGCCAGCAGCTTCGGACAGGGGGGTCACACTGAAGCTTTCTTT
CASSFGQGGHTEAFF
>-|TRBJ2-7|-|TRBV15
TGTGCCACCAGCAGATCAGGTTCCTACGAGCAGTACTTC
CATSRSGSYEQYF
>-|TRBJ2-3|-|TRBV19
TGTGCCAGTAGTAACAGACTAGTCCATCGCACAGATACGCAGTATTTT
CASSNRLVHRTDTQYF
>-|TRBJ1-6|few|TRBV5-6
TGTGCCAGCAGCTTGGCAGGAGGGTCCCTCCACTTT
CASSLAGGSLHF
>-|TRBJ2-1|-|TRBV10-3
TGTGCCATCAGTGAGTCAACAGGGTCCAATGAGCAGTTCTTC
CAISESTGSNEQFF
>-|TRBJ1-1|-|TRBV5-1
TGCGCCAGCAGCTTGAATTTTTTGAACACTGAAGCTTTCTTT
CASSLNFLNTEAFF
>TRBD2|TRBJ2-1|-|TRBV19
TGTGCCAGTAGTATAGATTCTGAAAGCGGGAGTACCTACAATGAGCAGTTCTTC
CASSIDSESGSTYNEQFF
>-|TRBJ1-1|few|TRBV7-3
TGTGCCAGCAGCTCCCGGACGAACACTGAAGCTTTCTTT
CASSSRTNTEAFF
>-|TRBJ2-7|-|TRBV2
TGTGCCAGCCTGGGCCCCCCTGGCTCCGAGCAGTACTTC
CASLGPPGSEQYF